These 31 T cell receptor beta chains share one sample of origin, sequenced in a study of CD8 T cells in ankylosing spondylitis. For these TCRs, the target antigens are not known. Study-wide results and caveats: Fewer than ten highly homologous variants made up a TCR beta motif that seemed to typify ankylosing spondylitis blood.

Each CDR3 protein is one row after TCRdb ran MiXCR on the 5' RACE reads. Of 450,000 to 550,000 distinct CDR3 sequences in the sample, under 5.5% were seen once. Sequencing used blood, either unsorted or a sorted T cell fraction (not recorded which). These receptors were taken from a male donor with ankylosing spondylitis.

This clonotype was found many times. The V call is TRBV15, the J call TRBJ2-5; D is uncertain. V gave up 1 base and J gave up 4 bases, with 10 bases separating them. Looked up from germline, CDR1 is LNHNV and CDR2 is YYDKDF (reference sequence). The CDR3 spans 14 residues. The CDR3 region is CATSRGGPRETQYF. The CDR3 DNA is TGTGCCACCAGCAGAGGTGGGCCGCGAGAGACCCAGTACTTC.

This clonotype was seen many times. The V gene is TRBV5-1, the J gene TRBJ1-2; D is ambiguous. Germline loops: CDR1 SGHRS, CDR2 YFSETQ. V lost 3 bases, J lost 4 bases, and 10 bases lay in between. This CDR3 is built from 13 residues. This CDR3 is CASSSGGPYGYTF. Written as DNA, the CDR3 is TGCGCCAGCAGCTCCGGCGGACCCTATGGCTACACCTTC.

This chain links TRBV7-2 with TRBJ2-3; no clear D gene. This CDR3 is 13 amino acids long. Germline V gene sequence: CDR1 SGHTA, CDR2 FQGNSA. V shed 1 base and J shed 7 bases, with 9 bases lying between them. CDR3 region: CASSLGFDNTQYF. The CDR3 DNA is TGTGCCAGCAGCTTAGGTTTCGATAATACGCAGTATTTT.

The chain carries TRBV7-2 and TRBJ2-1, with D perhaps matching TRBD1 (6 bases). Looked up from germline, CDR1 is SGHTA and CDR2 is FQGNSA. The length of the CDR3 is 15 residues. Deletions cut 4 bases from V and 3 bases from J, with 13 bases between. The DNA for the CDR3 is TGTGCCAGCAGCTATAACAGGGCTCTCTACAATGAGCAGTTCTTC. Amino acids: CASSYNRALYNEQFF.

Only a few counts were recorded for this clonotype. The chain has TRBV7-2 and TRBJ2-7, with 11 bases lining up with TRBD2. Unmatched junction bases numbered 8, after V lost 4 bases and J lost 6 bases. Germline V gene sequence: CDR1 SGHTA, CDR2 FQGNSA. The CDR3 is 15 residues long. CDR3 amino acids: CASSSQLAGAGEQYF. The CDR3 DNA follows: TGTGCCAGCAGCTCGCAACTAGCGGGAGCTGGCGAGCAGTACTTC.

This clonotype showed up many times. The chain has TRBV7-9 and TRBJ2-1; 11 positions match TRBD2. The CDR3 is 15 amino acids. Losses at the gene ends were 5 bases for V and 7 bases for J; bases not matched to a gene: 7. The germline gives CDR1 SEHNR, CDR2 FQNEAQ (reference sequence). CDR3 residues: CASSRGLADDNEQFF. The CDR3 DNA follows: TGTGCCAGCAGCCGGGGACTAGCGGATGATAATGAGCAGTTCTTC.

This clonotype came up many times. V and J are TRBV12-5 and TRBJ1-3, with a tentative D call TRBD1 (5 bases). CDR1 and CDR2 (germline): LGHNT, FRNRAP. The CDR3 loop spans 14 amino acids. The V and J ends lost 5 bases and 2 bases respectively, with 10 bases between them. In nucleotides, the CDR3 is TGTGCTAGTGGTGGGGGTATTGCTGGAAACACCATATATTTT. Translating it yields CASGGGIAGNTIYF.

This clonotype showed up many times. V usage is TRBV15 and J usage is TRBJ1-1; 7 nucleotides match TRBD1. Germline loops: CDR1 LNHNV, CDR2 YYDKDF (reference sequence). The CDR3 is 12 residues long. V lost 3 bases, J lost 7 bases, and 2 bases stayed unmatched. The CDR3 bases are TGTGCCACCAGCAGTGGGACAGTTGAAGCTTTCTTT. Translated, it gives CATSSGTVEAFF. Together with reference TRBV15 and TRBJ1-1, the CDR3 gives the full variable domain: DAMVIQNPRYQVTQFGKPVTLSCSQTLNHNVMYWYQQKSSQAPKLLFHYYDKDFNNEADTPDNFQSRRPNTSFCFLDIRSPGLGDTAMYLCATSSGTVEAFFGQGTRLTVV.

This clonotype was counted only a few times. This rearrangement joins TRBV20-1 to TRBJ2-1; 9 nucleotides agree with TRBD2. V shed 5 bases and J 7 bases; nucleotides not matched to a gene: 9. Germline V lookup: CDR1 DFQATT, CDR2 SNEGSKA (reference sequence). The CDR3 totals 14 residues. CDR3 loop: CSAGAGGARNEQFF. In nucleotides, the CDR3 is TGCAGTGCTGGGGCGGGGGGGGCGAGGAATGAGCAGTTCTTC.

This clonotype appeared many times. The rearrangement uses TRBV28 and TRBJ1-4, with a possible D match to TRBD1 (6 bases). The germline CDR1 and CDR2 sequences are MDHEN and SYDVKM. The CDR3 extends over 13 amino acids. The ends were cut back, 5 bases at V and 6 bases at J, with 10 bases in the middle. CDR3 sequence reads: CASSLRTDEKLFF. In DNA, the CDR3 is TGTGCCAGCAGTCTCCGGACAGATGAAAAACTGTTTTTT.

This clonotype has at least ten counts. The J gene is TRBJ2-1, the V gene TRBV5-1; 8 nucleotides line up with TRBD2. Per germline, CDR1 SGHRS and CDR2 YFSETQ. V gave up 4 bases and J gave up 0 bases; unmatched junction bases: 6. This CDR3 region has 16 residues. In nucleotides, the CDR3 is TGCGCCAGCAGCCATAGCGGGACCCTCTCCTACAATGAGCAGTTCTTC. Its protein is CASSHSGTLSYNEQFF.

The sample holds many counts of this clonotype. CDR3 nucleotide sequence: TGTGCCAGCAGTCCACTTCTCTTCGGGACAGGGGCCTACAATGAGCAGTTCTTC. Its translation: CASSPLLFGTGAYNEQFF. This sequence joins TRBV12-3 or TRBV12-4 and TRBJ2-1, with 10 bases fitting TRBD1. V was clipped by 5 bases and J by 2 bases; unmatched bases: 12. The CDR3 runs 18 residues.

CDR3 sequence: CASSPNLGQETQYF. The CDR3 DNA reads TGCGCCAGCAGCCCCAATTTGGGCCAAGAGACCCAGTACTTC. The J gene is TRBJ2-5, the V gene TRBV5-1, with D unresolved. The CDR3 has 14 residues. Germline lookup yields CDR1 SGHRS and CDR2 YFSETQ. V dropped 4 bases and J dropped 1 base, with 11 bases sitting between them. The full variable domain, in which reference TRBV5-1 and TRBJ2-5 provide the parts outside the CDR3, is KAGVTQTPRYLIKTRGQQVTLSCSPISGHRSVSWYQQTPGQGLQFLFEYFSETQRNKGNFPGRFSGRQFSNSRSEMNVSTLELGDSALYLCASSPNLGQETQYFGPGTRLLVL.

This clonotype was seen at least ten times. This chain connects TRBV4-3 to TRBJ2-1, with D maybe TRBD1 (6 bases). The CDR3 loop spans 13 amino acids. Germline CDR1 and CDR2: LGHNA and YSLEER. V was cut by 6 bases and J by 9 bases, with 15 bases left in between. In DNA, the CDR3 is TGCGCCAGCAGTCCCTTCCAGGGGAGTGAGCAGTTCTTC. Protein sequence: CASSPFQGSEQFF.

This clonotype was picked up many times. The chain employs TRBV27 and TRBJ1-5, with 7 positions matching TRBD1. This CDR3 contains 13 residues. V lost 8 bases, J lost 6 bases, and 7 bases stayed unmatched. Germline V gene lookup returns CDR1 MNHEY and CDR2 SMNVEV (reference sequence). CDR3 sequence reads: CASCYRGGQPQHF. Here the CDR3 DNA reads TGTGCCAGCTGTTACAGGGGTGGTCAGCCCCAGCATTTT.

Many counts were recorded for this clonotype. In DNA form, the CDR3 reads TGTGCCAGCAGCACCTCACCCGCGAACACCGGGGAGCTGTTTTTT. Translating it yields CASSTSPANTGELFF. This chain connects TRBV5-5 to TRBJ2-2, with D unresolved. The CDR3 extends over 15 amino acids. Germline CDR1 reads SGHKS; CDR2 reads YYEKEE (reference sequence). V gave up 4 bases and J gave up 0 bases, with 10 bases separating them.

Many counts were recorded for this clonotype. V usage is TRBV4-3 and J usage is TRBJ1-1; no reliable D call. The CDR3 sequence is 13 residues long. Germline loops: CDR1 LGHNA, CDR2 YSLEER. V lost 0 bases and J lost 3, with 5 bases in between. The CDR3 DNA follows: TGCGCCAGCAGCCAAGATCCGGACACTGAAGCTTTCTTT. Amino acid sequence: CASSQDPDTEAFF.

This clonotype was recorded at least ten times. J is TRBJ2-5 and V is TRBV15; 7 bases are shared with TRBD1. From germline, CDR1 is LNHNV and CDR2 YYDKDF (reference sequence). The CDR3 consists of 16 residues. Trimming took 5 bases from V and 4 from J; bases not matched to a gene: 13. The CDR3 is CATSDGTSAGGETQYF. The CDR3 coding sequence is TGTGCCACCAGCGATGGTACTTCGGCAGGGGGAGAGACCCAGTACTTC.

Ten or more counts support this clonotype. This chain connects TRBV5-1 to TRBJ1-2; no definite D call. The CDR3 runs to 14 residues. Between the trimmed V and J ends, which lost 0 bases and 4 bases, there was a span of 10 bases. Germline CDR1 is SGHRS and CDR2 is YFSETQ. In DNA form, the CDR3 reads TGCGCCAGCAGCTTGGCCGAAGTACCCTATGGCTACACCTTC. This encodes CASSLAEVPYGYTF. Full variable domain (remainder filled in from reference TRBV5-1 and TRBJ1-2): KAGVTQTPRYLIKTRGQQVTLSCSPISGHRSVSWYQQTPGQGLQFLFEYFSETQRNKGNFPGRFSGRQFSNSRSEMNVSTLELGDSALYLCASSLAEVPYGYTFGSGTRLTVV.

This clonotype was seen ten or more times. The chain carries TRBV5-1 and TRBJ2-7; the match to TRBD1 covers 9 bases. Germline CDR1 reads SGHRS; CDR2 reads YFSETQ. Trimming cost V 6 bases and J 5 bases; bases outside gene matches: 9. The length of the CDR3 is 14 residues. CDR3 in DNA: TGCGCCAGCAATGCTGGACAGGGGTTCCACGAGCAGTACTTC. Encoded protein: CASNAGQGFHEQYF.

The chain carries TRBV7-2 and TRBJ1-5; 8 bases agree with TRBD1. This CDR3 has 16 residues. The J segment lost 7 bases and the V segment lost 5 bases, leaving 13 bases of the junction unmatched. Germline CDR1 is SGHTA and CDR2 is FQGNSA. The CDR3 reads CASSPRTGSRGQPQHF. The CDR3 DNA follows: TGTGCCAGCAGCCCCCGGACAGGGAGCCGTGGGCAGCCCCAGCATTTT.

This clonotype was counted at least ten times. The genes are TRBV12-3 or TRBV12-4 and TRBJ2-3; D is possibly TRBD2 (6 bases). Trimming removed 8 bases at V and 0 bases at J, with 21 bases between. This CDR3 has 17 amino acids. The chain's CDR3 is CASAHPLRGKSTDTQYF. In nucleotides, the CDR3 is TGTGCCAGCGCTCATCCCCTCCGGGGGAAGAGCACAGATACGCAGTATTTT.

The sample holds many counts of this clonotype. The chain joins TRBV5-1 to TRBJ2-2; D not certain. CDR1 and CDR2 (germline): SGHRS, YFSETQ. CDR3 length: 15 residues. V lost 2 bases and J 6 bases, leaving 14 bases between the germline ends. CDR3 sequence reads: CASSFTTNSAGELFF. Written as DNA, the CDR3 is TGCGCCAGCAGCTTTACTACGAACAGCGCCGGGGAGCTGTTTTTT. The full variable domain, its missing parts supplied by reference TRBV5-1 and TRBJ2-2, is KAGVTQTPRYLIKTRGQQVTLSCSPISGHRSVSWYQQTPGQGLQFLFEYFSETQRNKGNFPGRFSGRQFSNSRSEMNVSTLELGDSALYLCASSFTTNSAGELFFGEGSRLTVL.

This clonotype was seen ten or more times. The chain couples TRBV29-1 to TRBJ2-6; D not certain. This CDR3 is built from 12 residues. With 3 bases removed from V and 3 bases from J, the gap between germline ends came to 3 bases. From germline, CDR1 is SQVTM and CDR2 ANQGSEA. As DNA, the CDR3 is TGCAGCGTTGACGGTGGGGCCAACGTCCTGACTTTC. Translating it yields CSVDGGANVLTF.

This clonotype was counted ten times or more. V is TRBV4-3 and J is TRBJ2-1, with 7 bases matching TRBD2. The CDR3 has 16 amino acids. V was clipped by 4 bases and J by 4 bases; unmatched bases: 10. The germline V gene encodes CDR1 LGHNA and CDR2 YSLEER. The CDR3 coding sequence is TGCGCCAGCAGCCCCGTCATGGGGGGGGAATACAATGAGCAGTTCTTC. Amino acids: CASSPVMGGEYNEQFF.

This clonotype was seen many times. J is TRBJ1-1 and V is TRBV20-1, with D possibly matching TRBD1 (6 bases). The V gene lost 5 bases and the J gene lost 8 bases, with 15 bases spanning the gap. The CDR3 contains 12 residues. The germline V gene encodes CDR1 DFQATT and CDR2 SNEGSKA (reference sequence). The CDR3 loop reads CSAGQAGGEAFF. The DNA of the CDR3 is TGCAGTGCTGGGCAGGCCGGGGGCGAAGCTTTCTTT.

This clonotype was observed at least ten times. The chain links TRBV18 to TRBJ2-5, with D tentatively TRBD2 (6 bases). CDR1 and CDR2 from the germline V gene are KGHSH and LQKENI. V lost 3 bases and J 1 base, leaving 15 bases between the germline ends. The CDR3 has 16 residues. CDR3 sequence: CASSPSTRGLQETQYF. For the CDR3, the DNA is TGTGCCAGCTCACCTTCGACTAGAGGCCTCCAAGAGACCCAGTACTTC.

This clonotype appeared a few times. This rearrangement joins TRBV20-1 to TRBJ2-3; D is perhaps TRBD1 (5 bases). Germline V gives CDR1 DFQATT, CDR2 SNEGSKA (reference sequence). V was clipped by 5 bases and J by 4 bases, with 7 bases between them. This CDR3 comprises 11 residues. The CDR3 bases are TGCAGTGCTGACAGAGCAGATACGCAGTATTTT. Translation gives CSADRADTQYF.

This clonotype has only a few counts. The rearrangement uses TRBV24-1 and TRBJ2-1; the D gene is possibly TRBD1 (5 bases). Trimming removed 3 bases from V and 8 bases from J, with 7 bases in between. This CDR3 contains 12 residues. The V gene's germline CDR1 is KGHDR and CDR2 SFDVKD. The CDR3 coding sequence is TGTGCCACCAGTGATCCAGGGTATGAGCAGTTCTTC. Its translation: CATSDPGYEQFF.

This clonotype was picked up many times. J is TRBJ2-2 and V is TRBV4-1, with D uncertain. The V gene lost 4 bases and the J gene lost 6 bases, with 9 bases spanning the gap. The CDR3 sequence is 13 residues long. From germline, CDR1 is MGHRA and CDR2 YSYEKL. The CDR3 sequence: CASSRRASGELFF. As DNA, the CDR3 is TGCGCCAGCAGCCGCCGCGCGTCCGGGGAGCTGTTTTTT.

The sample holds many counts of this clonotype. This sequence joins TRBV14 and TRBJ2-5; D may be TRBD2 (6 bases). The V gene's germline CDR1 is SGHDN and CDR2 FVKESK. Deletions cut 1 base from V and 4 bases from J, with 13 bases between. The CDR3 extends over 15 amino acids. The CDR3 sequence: CASSQGTGVAETQYF. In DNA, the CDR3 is TGTGCCAGCAGCCAAGGAACGGGGGTAGCAGAGACCCAGTACTTC.